The 19 T cell receptor beta chains below all came from one sample that was sequenced in a study of CXCR3-negative and CXCR3-positive naive CD8 T cells. Their antigens remain unidentified. TRB cDNA libraries were made by UMI-labeled 5' RACE. TCRdb reprocessed the 5' RACE reads, with one entry per CDR3 protein and no DNA. The sample totals around 80,000 distinct CDR3 sequences. Study observations and caveats: Naive cells that were CXCR3-positive had more hydrophobic TRB CDR3s (compared with CXCR3-negative naive cells).

The sample was naive CXCR3+ CD8+ T cells from blood. Subset in this sample: CD45RO-CCR7+CD27+CD95- naive CD8+ T cells expressing CXCR3 (TNR3+). Receptor source: a human donor in good health. Some clones in this sample may be carry-over from other donors' samples.

The chain employs TRBV6-6 and TRBJ2-3. Per the germline V gene, CDR1 is MNHNY and CDR2 is SVGAGI (reference sequence). This CDR3 spans 11 amino acids. The CDR3 protein is CASRSTDTQYF.

The chain couples TRBV4-2 to TRBJ2-7; TCRdb selects TRBD1, and the lack of DNA leaves this call unchecked. Germline assignment: CDR1 LGHNA and CDR2 YNFKEQ. The CDR3 extends over 16 amino acids. The CDR3 loop reads CASSQEGAGEGYEQYF.

This rearrangement joins TRBV5-1 to TRBJ2-7. The CDR3 is made up of 15 amino acids. CDR1 is SGHRS and CDR2 is YFSETQ in the germline V gene. This CDR3 is CASSFQTNPSYEQYF. Combining the CDR3 with reference TRBV5-1 and TRBJ2-7 gives the whole variable domain KAGVTQTPRYLIKTRGQQVTLSCSPISGHRSVSWYQQTPGQGLQFLFEYFSETQRNKGNFPGRFSGRQFSNSRSEMNVSTLELGDSALYLCASSFQTNPSYEQYFGPGTRLTVT.

The chain joins TRBV7-6 to TRBJ2-7; the TRBD1 assignment by TCRdb is unverifiable without DNA. The CDR3 length is 14 residues. The germline V gene has CDR1 SGHVS and CDR2 FNYEAQ. This CDR3 reads CASSSGQGTYEQYF.

The chain couples TRBV5-8 to TRBJ2-7; TCRdb outputs TRBD1, but without DNA this stays unchecked. The V gene's germline CDR1 is SGHTS and CDR2 YDEGEE. The length of the CDR3 is 16 residues. This chain's CDR3 is CASSAGPLNPSYEQYF.

The J gene is TRBJ2-1, the V gene TRBV2; there is no DNA to check the TCRdb D call of TRBD1. Per germline, CDR1 SNHLY and CDR2 FYNNEI. There are 12 residues in the CDR3. The CDR3 region is CASSGYPYEQFF. Full variable domain (rest looked up from reference TRBV2 and TRBJ2-1): EPEVTQTPSHQVTQMGQEVILRCVPISNHLYFYWYRQILGQKVEFLVSFYNNEISEKSEIFDDQFSVERPDGSNFTLKIRSTKLEDSAMYFCASSGYPYEQFFGPGTRLTVL.

The rearrangement uses TRBV28 and TRBJ2-7; TCRdb gives TRBD2 as the D gene, but with no DNA this cannot be confirmed. Germline assignment: CDR1 MDHEN and CDR2 SYDVKM. The CDR3 sequence is 15 residues long. The CDR3 loop reads CASSFQLAGSYEQYF. Looking up the rest from reference TRBV28 and TRBJ2-7 gives the full variable domain: DVKVTQSSRYLVKRTGEKVFLECVQDMDHENMFWYRQDPGLGLRLIYFSYDVKMKEKGDIPEGYSVSREKKERFSLILESASTNQTSMYLCASSFQLAGSYEQYFGPGTRLTVT.

The rearrangement links TRBV6-6 to TRBJ1-5; TCRdb proposes TRBD1, but this gene call is untestable without DNA. The CDR3 runs to 15 residues. Looked up from germline, CDR1 is MNHNY and CDR2 is SVGAGI (reference sequence). CDR3 loop: CASSHPTEGDQPQHF.

The genes are TRBV12-3 or TRBV12-4 and TRBJ2-3; TCRdb indicates TRBD2, and absent DNA this call remains unverified. The CDR3 extends over 15 amino acids. Here the CDR3 reads CASSQGGGSTDTQYF.

The chain recombines TRBV28 with TRBJ2-1. CDR3 length: 15 amino acids. Germline assignment: CDR1 MDHEN and CDR2 SYDVKM. The CDR3 loop is CASSGRRISYNEQFF.

This chain uses TRBV28 with TRBJ2-7; TCRdb reports TRBD1, a call that lacks DNA to check it against. The CDR3 extends over 14 amino acids. Germline V gene lookup returns CDR1 MDHEN and CDR2 SYDVKM. The CDR3 sequence: CASSTDQGFYEQYF.

The CDR3 is CATRRLTGELFF. This chain connects TRBV15 to TRBJ2-2. The CDR3 has 12 amino acids. Germline CDR1 LNHNV, CDR2 YYDKDF (reference sequence).

The rearrangement joins TRBV14 to TRBJ2-7; TCRdb indicates TRBD1, and absent DNA this call remains unverified. Germline CDR1 reads SGHDN; CDR2 reads FVKESK. This CDR3 is 14 amino acids long. This chain's CDR3 is CASSRRDTSLEQYF.

This chain connects TRBV29-1 to TRBJ1-1. CDR3 length equals 13 residues. Germline CDR1 reads SQVTM; CDR2 reads ANQGSEA. This CDR3 reads CSVEVKLYTEAFF.

The CDR3 loop is CASSSRNVDEQYF. The rearrangement joins TRBV7-9 to TRBJ2-7; as DNA is missing, the TRBD1 call by TCRdb cannot be tested. The germline CDR1 and CDR2 sequences are SEHNR and FQNEAQ (reference sequence). This CDR3 spans 13 amino acids.

The chain carries TRBV28 and TRBJ2-7; TCRdb's D gene call, TRBD2, goes unchecked for lack of DNA. The CDR3 contains 16 residues. CDR1 is MDHEN and CDR2 is SYDVKM in the germline V gene. The CDR3 spells CASSFLRGGFTYEQYF.

This chain connects TRBV19 to TRBJ2-5; as DNA is missing, the TRBD2 call by TCRdb cannot be tested. The CDR3 extends over 15 amino acids. Per the germline V gene, CDR1 is LNHDA and CDR2 is SQIVND (reference sequence). The CDR3 region is CASSAAGGVQETQYF.

This chain joins TRBV3-1 and TRBJ2-1. Germline V CDR1 and CDR2: LGHDT, YNNKEL (reference sequence). This CDR3 is 13 amino acids long. The CDR3 loop reads CASSQETENEQFF.

This chain links TRBV7-2 with TRBJ1-3. From germline, CDR1 is SGHTA and CDR2 FQGNSA. The CDR3 has 16 residues. CDR3 residues: CASSLVPASSGNTIYF.